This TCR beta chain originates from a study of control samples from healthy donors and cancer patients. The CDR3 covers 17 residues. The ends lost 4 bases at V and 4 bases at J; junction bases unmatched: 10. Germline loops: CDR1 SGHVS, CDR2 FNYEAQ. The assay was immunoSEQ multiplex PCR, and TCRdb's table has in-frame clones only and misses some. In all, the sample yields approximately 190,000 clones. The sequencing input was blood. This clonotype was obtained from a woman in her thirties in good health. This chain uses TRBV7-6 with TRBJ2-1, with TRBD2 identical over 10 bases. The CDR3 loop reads CASSSPWERGGYNEQFF. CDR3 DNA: TGTGCCAGCAGCTCCCCCTGGGAGCGGGGGGGATACAATGAGCAGTTCTTC.